This record looks at one TCR beta chain sequence and its context. Antigen unknown. Germline CDR1 is SEHNR and CDR2 is FQNEAQ (reference sequence). V shed 11 bases and J shed 2 bases, with 10 bases lying between them. This CDR3 comprises 11 residues. This record comes from a study of T cell responses to AZD1222 COVID-19 vaccine. Only in-frame clones appear in the TCRdb table, and some are missing; sequencing was by immunoSEQ multiplex PCR. The table lists 100,000 to 150,000 clones, about nine tenths of them singletons, with around 7% in the top ten. Study-level findings and limits: Regions 160-218 and 743-854 held dominance among vaccine-associated CD4 TCRs, which spanned spike. Spike-specific TCR breadth and depth rose after two AZD1222 doses. Only a handful of AZD1222 recipients, several in all, had baseline seropositivity. The donor group comprised mostly white British people and more females; the analysis possibly underestimated clonal diversity.

This clonotype was sampled from an adult in good health. The sample in question was peripheral blood, obtained on day 0 of AZD1222 vaccination. The chain combines TRBV7-9 with TRBJ2-7; no clear D gene. Here the CDR3 DNA reads TGTGCCCTCGGGCAGGCCTACGAGCAGTACTTC. Residues: CALGQAYEQYF.